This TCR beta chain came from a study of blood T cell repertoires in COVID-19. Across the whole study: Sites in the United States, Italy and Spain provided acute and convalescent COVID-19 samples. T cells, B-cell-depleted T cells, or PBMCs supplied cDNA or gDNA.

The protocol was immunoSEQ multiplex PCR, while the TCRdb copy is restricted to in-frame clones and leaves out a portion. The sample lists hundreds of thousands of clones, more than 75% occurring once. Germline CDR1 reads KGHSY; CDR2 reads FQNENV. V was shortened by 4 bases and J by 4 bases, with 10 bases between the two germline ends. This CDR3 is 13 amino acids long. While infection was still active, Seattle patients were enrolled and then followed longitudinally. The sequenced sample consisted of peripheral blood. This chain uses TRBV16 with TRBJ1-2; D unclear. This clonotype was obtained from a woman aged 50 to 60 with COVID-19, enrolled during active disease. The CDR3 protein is CASSPQVLYGYTF. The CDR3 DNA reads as TGTGCCAGCAGCCCCCAGGTGCTCTATGGCTACACCTTC.